This paragraph reports one T cell receptor beta chain. Its antigen is not identified. The junction does not match germline at one end; this may be a read error. This sample was taken from a study of cytomegalovirus exposure and HLA in healthy donors. Findings and caveats of the study: A later look showed TCR association rates differing by HLA locus, highest for DRB1 and lowest for HLA-C.

With 60 Vbeta and 13 Jbeta primers, the PCR was carried out. Assay: immunoSEQ multiplex PCR; the TCRdb copy retains only in-frame clones and omits some. Among about 190,000 clones listed, roughly 80% were seen once. CDR1 is SSHAT and CDR2 is FNYEAQ in the germline V gene (reference sequence). This CDR3 is 14 amino acids long. The sequenced sample was PBMCs. The sequence was collected from a boy under 18 in good health and CMV-seronegative. This sequence joins TRBV7-7 and TRBJ2-7; the match to TRBD1 covers 9 bases. CDR3 nucleotides: TGTGCTAGCAGCTCGGGACAGGGAAACTACGAGCAGTACTTC. Translated, it gives CASSSGQGNYEQYF.